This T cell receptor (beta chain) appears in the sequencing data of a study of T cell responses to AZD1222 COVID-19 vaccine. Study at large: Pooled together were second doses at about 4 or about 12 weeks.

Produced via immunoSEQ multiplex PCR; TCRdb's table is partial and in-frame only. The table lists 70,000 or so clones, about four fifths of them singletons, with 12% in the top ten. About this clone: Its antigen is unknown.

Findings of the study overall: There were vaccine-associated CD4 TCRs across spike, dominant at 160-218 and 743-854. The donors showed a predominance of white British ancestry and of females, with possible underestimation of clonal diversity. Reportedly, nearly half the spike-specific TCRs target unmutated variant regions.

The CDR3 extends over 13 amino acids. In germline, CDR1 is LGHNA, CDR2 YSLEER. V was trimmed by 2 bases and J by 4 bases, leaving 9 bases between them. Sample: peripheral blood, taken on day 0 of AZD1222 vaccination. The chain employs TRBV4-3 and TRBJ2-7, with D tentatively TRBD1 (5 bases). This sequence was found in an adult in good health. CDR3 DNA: TGCGCCAGCAGCCAACAGGCAGGGTACGAGCAGTACTTC. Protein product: CASSQQAGYEQYF.